This paragraph covers one T cell receptor (beta chain) sequence. Those enrolled, adults aged roughly 18 to 95 years, came from roughly 23 US areas. Some clones are missing from TCRdb's copy, which holds only in-frame ones; the method was immunoSEQ multiplex PCR. The sample carries 400,000 to 450,000 clones, around 87% recorded once. CDR1 is MNHEY, CDR2 SMNVEV, per germline (reference sequence). The length of the CDR3 is 15 residues. Trimming removed 4 bases from V and 5 bases from J; junction bases left unmatched: 4. The sample originates from a study of blood T cell repertoires in COVID-19. Study context: Sample material is recorded as cDNA or gDNA derived from T cells, B-cell-depleted T cells, or PBMCs.

The TCR was taken from a young man who had recovered from COVID-19. The sequencing sample was made of PBMCs or T cells enriched from blood (not recorded which). The rearrangement links TRBV27 to TRBJ2-4; TRBD2 matches 11 bases. The DNA of the CDR3 is TGTGCCAGCAGTTCCTTGGGACTAGCGGAAAACATTCAGTACTTC. Residues: CASSSLGLAENIQYF.